What follows describes a single T cell receptor beta chain. The antigen it binds to is not known. The input lacks base qualities; no much larger clone sits a single base away. The time point label here, explained by the study, means: about 28 days (+/-7) after the second vaccine dose. AZD1222 recipients with second doses at about 4 weeks or about 12 weeks were pooled, because spike-specific TCR depth and breadth did not differ between schedules. Samples from vaccinated people were obtained from the UK trials COV001 and COV002, which included a single-blind randomized controlled phase 2/3 trial of AZD1222 (ChAdOx1 nCoV-19) in healthy adults. Trial participant PBMC samples were collected at day 0 and day 28 after the second dose for TCRbeta chain sequencing. The CDR3 regions of human TCRbeta chains were analyzed by immunosequencing. Per the authors' processing: Repertoire TCRs were matched against a reference library of SARS-CoV-2-specific TCRs generated with the MIRA antigen-specificity platform. Breadth meant the fraction of unique TCRs that were SARS-CoV-2-associated, whereas depth meant the fraction of total T cells that were SARS-CoV-2-associated. Using the MIRA data, every spike-specific TCR was mapped to the spike region that the TCR reacted to and assigned to either a CD4 or a CD8 class. Log10-transformed breadth and depth values were compared by one-way ANOVA with Sidak's multiple comparisons tests. TCRdb took over this immuneACCESS table, retaining in-frame rearrangements with V and J assigned. Such tables are incomplete; in checked studies, under half of the missing clones stem from an unresolved V gene, and the remainder is unexplained. Clone size and V and J calls were adopted from that table, with D and trimming inferred from the DNA. This sample lists 70,000 or so clones; 83% were detected once. About 23% of the sample is held by the ten biggest clonotypes.

Including cysteine and phenylalanine, the CDR3 has 13 amino acids. Only the CDR3 DNA is retained, 39 bases long and in frame from the first base. Trimming at the junction amounts to 0 bases on V and 5 bases on J, and the germline ends lie 7 bases apart. The germline V gene (reference sequence) sets CDR1 to LNHNV and CDR2 to YYDKDF. The sample belongs to a study of T cell responses to AZD1222 COVID-19 vaccine (dated by TCRdb to the early 2020s). Regarding the research as a whole: TCR sequencing was performed for 233 trial participants, of whom about 200 were given two doses of AZD1222 and some 25 were given two doses of MenACWY control vaccine. Enrollment into the trials was organized by age into subgroups of 18-55, 56-69 and 70-plus years, and those subgroups contained approximately 150, 30 and 60 TCR-sequenced participants, respectively.

Study-wide findings and limitations: Reportedly, almost half of the unique spike-specific TCRs recognized epitopes lying outside the regions that are mutated in the B.1.351 and B.1.1.7 variants. After two AZD1222 doses, spike-specific TCR breadth and depth were significantly higher than at day 0 and than in MenACWY recipients. Participants were mostly white British and included more females than males, and it was suggested by the authors that clonal diversity may have been underestimated. The 56-69-year group was small, and its depth increase did not reach significance, likely because of low power. CD4 TCRs associated with the vaccine covered the entire spike protein, and the dominant responses were in regions 160-218 and 743-854. No day 14 peak-response samples were available, so repertoires were characterized only after the peak T cell response. Conclusions about previously exposed vaccinees are limited because only six or seven AZD1222 recipients were SARS-CoV-2 seropositive at baseline.

The V and J genes are TRBV15 and TRBJ1-2; the D gene assignment is ambiguous. Sequencing used peripheral blood, obtained 28 days after the second AZD1222 dose. The sequence was collected from an adult who received the AZD1222 COVID-19 vaccine. The CDR3 protein: CATSRDQQYGYTF. The nucleotides read TGTGCCACCAGCAGAGATCAACAGTATGGCTACACCTTC. Where the CDR3 stops, the reference TRBV15 and TRBJ1-2 genes take over; the full variable domain is DAMVIQNPRYQVTQFGKPVTLSCSQTLNHNVMYWYQQKSSQAPKLLFHYYDKDFNNEADTPDNFQSRRPNTSFCFLDIRSPGLGDTAMYLCATSRDQQYGYTFGSGTRLTVV.